The clone carrying this T cell receptor beta chain has a count of ten or more. Its specificity is unknown. This CDR3 spans 15 amino acids. Deletions cut 4 bases from V and 0 bases from J, with 13 bases between. CDR1 LGHNA and CDR2 YSLEER come from the germline V gene. This sample is drawn from a study of response to subunit inactivated influenza vaccine. Findings of the study overall: With each seasonal influenza vaccination, the authors suggested, few new T cells are recruited.

TCRdb itself ran the RT-PCR reads through MiXCR, one entry per CDR3 protein. The sample lists 450,000 to 600,000 distinct CDR3 sequences; 7.6% were seen once. The receptor was derived from a man between 50 and 70 years old who received an inactivated influenza vaccine. The input for sequencing was PBMCs from blood, taken about 23 months after vaccination. V and J are TRBV4-3 and TRBJ2-7; D gene ambiguous. The DNA for the CDR3 is TGCGCCAGCAGCCTAGCCGGACCTAGCTCCTACGAGCAGTACTTC. This gives the protein CASSLAGPSSYEQYF.